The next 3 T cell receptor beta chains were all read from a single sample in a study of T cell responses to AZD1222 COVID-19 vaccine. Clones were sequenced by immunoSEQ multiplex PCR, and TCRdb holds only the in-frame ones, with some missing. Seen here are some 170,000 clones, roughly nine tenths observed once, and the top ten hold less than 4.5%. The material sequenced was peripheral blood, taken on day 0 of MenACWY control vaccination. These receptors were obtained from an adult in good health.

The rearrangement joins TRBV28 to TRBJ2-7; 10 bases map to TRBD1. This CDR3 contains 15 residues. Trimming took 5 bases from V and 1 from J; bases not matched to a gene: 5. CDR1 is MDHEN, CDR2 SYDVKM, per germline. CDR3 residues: CASSGGQGISYEQYF. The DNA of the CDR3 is TGTGCCAGCAGTGGGGGACAGGGGATATCCTACGAGCAGTACTTC.

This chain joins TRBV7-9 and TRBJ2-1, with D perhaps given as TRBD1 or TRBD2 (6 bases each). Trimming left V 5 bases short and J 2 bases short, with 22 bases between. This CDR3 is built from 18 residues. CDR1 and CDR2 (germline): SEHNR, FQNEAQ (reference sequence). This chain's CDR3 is CASSPGVGLAYPYNEQFF. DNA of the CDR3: TGTGCCAGCAGCCCAGGGGTAGGGCTAGCGTATCCCTACAATGAGCAGTTCTTC.

CDR3 protein: CASRGTGRGYTF. In DNA form, the CDR3 reads TGTGCCAGCAGGGGGACAGGGCGGGGCTACACCTTC. This chain uses TRBV12-3 or TRBV12-4 with TRBJ1-2; 9 bases are a match to TRBD1. The CDR3 has 12 residues. V dropped 6 bases and J dropped 8; count of bases not matched to a gene: 4.